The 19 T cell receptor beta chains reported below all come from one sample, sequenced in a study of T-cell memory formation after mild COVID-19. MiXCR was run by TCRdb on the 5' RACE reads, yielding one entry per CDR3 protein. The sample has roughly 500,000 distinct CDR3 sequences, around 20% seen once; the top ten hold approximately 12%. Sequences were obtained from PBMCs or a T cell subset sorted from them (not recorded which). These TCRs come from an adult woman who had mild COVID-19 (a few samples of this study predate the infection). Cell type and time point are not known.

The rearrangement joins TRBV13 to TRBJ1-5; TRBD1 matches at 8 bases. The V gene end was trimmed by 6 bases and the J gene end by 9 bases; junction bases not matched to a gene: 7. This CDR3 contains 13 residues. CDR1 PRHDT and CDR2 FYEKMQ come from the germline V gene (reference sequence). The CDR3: CASSMTGERPQHF. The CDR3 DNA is TGTGCCAGCAGTATGACAGGGGAGCGGCCCCAGCATTTT.

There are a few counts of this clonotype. The CDR3 is CATSRDLWGLETQYF. The CDR3 DNA is TGTGCCACCAGCAGAGATCTGTGGGGCCTCGAGACCCAGTACTTC. V usage is TRBV15 and J usage is TRBJ2-5, with D perhaps matching TRBD1 (5 bases). Trimming removed 0 bases from V and 5 bases from J, with 13 bases in between. Germline V gene sequence: CDR1 LNHNV, CDR2 YYDKDF (reference sequence). The CDR3 sequence is 15 residues long.

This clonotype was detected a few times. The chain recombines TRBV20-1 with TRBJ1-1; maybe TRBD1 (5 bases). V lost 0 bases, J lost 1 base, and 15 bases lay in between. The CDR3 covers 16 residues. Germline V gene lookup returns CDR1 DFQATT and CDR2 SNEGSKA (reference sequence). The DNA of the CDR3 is TGCAGTGCTAGAGACCCCCGTGGGGCTACGAACACTGAAGCTTTCTTT. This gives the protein CSARDPRGATNTEAFF.

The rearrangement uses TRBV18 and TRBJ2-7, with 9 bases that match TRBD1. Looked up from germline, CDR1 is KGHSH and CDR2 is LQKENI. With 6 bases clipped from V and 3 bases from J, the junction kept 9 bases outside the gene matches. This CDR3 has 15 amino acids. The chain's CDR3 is CASSSPGQGIYEQYF. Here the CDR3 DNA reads TGTGCCAGCTCCAGCCCAGGACAGGGGATCTACGAGCAGTACTTC.

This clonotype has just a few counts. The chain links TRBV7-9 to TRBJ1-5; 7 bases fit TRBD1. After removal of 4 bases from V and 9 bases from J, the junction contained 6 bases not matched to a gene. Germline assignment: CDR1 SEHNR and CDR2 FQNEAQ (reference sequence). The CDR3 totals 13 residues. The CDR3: CASSYSQGWPQHF. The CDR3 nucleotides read TGTGCCAGCAGCTATTCACAGGGGTGGCCCCAGCATTTT.

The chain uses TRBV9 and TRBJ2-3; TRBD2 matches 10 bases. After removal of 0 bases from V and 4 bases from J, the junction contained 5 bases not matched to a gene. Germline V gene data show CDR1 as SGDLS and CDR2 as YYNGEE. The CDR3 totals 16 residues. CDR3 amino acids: CASSVEAGGPADTQYF. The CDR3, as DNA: TGTGCCAGCAGCGTAGAAGCGGGGGGGCCGGCAGATACGCAGTATTTT.

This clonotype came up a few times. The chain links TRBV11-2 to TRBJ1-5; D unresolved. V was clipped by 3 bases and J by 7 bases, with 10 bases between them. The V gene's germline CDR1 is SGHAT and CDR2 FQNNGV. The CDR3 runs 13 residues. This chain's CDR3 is CASSLSASQPQHF. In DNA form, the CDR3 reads TGTGCCAGCAGCTTGAGTGCAAGCCAGCCCCAGCATTTT.

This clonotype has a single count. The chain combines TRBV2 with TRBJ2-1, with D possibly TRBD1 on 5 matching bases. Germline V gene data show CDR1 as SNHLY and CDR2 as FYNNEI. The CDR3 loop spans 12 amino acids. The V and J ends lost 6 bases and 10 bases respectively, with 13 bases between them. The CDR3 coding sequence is TGTGCCAGCAGACCCTGGGGCAGAGAGCAGTTCTTC. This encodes CASRPWGREQFF.

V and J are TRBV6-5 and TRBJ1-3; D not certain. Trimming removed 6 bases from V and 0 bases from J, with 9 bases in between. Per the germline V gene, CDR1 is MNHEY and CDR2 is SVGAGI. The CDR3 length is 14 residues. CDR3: CASRRISSGNTIYF. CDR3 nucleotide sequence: TGTGCCAGCAGACGCATAAGCTCTGGAAACACCATATATTTT.

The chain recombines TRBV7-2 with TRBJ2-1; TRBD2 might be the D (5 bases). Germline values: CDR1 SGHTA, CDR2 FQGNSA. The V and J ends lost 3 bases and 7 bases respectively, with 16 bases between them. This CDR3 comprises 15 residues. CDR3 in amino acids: CASSFSLGIGNEQFF. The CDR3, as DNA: TGTGCCAGCAGCTTCTCGCTCGGGATCGGAAATGAGCAGTTCTTC.

CDR3 sequence reads: CASSRRTATNTGELFF. For the CDR3, the DNA is TGTGCCAGCAGCCGACGGACAGCAACGAACACCGGGGAGCTGTTTTTT. The rearrangement joins TRBV4-2 to TRBJ2-2; a weak D match, TRBD1 (6 bases). The CDR3 sequence is 16 residues long. Looked up from germline, CDR1 is LGHNA and CDR2 is YNFKEQ. V dropped 4 bases and J dropped 0 bases, with 12 bases sitting between them.

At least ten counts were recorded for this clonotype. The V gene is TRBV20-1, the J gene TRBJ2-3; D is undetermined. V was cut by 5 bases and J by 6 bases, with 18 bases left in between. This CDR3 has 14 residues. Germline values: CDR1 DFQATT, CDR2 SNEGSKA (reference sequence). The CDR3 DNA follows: TGCAGTGCTCCCGGACGGCACTCGACGGATACGCAGTATTTT. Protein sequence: CSAPGRHSTDTQYF.

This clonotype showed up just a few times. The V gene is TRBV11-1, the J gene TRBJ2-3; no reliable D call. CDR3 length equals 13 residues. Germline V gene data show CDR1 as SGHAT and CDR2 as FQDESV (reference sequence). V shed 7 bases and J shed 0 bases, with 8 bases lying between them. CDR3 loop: CASKALSTDTQYF. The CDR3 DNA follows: TGTGCCAGCAAAGCATTAAGCACAGATACGCAGTATTTT. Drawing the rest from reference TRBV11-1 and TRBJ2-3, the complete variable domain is EAEVAQSPRYKITEKSQAVAFWCDPISGHATLYWYRQILGQGPELLVQFQDESVVDDSQLPKDRFSAERLKGVDSTLKIQPAELGDSAMYLCASKALSTDTQYFGPGTRLTVL.

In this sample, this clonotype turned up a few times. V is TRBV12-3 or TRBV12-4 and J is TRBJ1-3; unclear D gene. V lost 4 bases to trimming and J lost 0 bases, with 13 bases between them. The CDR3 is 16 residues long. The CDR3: CASSYGQLPSGNTIYF. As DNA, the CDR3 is TGTGCCAGCAGTTACGGGCAGTTACCCTCTGGAAACACCATATATTTT.

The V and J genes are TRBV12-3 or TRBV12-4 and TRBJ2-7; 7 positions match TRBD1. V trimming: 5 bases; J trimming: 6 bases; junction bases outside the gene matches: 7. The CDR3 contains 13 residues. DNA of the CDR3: TGTGCCAGCAGTGCGACAGGGCCCCTCGAGCAGTACTTC. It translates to CASSATGPLEQYF.

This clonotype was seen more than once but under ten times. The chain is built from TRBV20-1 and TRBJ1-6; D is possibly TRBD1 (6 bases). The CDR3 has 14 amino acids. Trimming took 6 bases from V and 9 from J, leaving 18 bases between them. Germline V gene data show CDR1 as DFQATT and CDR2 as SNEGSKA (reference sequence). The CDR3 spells CSALRDTRGSPLHF. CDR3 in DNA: TGCAGTGCCCTCCGGGACACAAGGGGTTCACCCCTCCACTTT.

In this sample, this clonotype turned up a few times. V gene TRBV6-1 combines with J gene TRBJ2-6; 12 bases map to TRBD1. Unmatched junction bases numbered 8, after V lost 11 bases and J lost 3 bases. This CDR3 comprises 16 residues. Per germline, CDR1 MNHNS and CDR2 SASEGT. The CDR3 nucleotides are TGTGCCGGAGGGGGACAGGGGGCAGGTGGGGCCAACGTCCTGACTTTC. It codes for CAGGGQGAGGANVLTF.

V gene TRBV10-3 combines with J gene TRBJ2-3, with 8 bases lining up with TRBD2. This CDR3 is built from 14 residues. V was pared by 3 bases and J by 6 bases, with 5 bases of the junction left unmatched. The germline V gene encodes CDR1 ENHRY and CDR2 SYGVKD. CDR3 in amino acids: CAISDPGLVDTQYF. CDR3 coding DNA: TGTGCCATCAGTGACCCGGGACTAGTGGATACGCAGTATTTT.

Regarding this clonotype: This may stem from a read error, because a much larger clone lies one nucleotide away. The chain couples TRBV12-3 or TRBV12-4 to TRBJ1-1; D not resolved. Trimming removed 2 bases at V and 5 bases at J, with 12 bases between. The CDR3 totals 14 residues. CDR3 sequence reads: CASSLSAVGTEAFF. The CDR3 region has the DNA TGTGCCAGCAGTTTATCGGCCGTGGGGACTGAAGCTTTCTTT.